This T cell receptor beta chain was identified in a study of blood T cell repertoires in COVID-19. Assay: immunoSEQ multiplex PCR; the TCRdb copy retains only in-frame clones and omits some. The table lists approximately 350,000 clones, roughly 90% of them singletons, with approximately 1.2% in the top ten. Germline values: CDR1 SGHTA, CDR2 FQGNSA. This CDR3 has 14 amino acids. With 4 bases removed from V and 0 bases from J, the gap between germline ends came to 8 bases. The chain carries TRBV7-2 and TRBJ2-3, with D uncertain. This receptor was identified in a man in his forties or fifties with acute or convalescent COVID-19. Sequenced sample: peripheral blood. The CDR3 reads CASSSAASTDTQYF. The CDR3 region has the DNA TGTGCCAGCAGCTCCGCGGCAAGCACAGATACGCAGTATTTT.